Below, 3 T cell receptor beta chains from the same sample are listed, as sequenced in a study of vaccination and CD4 T cells after COVID-19. The treatment was: approximately 11-day PBMC culture with coronavirus spike peptide pools or control peptides (ViraFEST assay). The Oncomine TCR Beta short-read assay sequenced DNA from cultured CD4+ T cells. TCRdb itself ran the PCR reads through MiXCR, one entry per CDR3 protein. This sample yields 15,000 to 25,000 distinct CDR3 sequences, of which approximately 48% are seen a single time; 2.5% belongs to the top ten. These receptors lack a known antigen. Sequenced material: CD4+ T cells from blood, cultured in vitro, taken after SARS-CoV-2 vaccination. These receptors were taken from a human donor who had recovered from COVID-19.

The J gene is TRBJ1-1, the V gene TRBV5-4; 7 bases align to TRBD1. V gave up 4 bases and J gave up 7 bases; unmatched junction bases: 10. The CDR3 length is 14 residues. Germline CDR1 reads SGHNT; CDR2 reads YYREEE (reference sequence). CDR3 in amino acids: CASSHQDREGEAFF. CDR3 in DNA: TGTGCCAGCAGCCACCAAGACAGGGAGGGTGAAGCTTTCTTT.

V is TRBV28 and J is TRBJ1-4; D gene unclear. Germline V gene data show CDR1 as MDHEN and CDR2 as SYDVKM. Between the trimmed V and J ends, which lost 6 bases and 7 bases, there was a span of 9 bases. This CDR3 comprises 12 residues. CDR3 region: CASSPPREKLFF. The CDR3 DNA reads TGTGCCAGCAGCCCACCCCGTGAAAAACTGTTTTTT.

V and J are TRBV7-9 and TRBJ2-3; TRBD1 aligns across 12 bases. Germline CDR1 SEHNR, CDR2 FQNEAQ (reference sequence). J was trimmed by 5 bases and V by 5 bases; bases with no gene match: 5. This CDR3 is 15 amino acids long. The CDR3 reads CASSLRDRGRDTQYF. Here the CDR3 DNA reads TGTGCCAGCAGCCTCCGGGACAGGGGGCGAGATACGCAGTATTTT.